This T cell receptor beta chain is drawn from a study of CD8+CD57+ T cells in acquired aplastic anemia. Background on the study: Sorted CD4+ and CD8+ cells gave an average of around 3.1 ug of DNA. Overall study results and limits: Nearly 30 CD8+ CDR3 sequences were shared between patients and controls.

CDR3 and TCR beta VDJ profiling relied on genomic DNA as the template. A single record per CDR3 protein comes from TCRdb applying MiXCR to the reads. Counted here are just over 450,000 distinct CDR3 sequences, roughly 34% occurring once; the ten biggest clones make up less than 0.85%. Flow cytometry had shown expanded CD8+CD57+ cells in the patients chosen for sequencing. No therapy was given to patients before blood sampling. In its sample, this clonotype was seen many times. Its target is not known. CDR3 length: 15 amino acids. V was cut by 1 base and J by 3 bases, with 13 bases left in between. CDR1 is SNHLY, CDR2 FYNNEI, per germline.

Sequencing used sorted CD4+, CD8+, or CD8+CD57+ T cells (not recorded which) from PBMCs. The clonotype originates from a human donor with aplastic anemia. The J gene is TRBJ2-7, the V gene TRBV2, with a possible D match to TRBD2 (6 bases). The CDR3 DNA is TGTGCCAGCAGTGAAGGCTTACGGGAGTACTACGAGCAGTACTTC. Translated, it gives CASSEGLREYYEQYF.